The rows below give T cell receptor beta chains drawn from one sample of a study of Ad26.COV2.S vaccination and SARS-CoV-2 variants. Some clones are missing from TCRdb's copy, which holds only in-frame ones; the method was immunoSEQ multiplex PCR. The data hold over 400,000 clones, with about 92% observed a single time. Material: peripheral blood, obtained in a trial of Ad26.COV2.S vaccine versus placebo. The receptors here all came from a person aged 18 to 65 who received the Ad26.COV2.S COVID-19 vaccine or a placebo. Each CDR3 is given with its conserved first and last residue. Fields, in order: clone size, J gene, D gene, V gene, CDR3 protein, CDR3 DNA. The D gene is left open where the match is weak. Some rows have no size entry. The others give once, few or many, or a class for an expanded clone.

clone_size: -; j_call: TRBJ2-3; d_call: TRBD1; v_call: TRBV7-8; cdr3_aa: CASSSAGTGGDEDTQYF; cdr3_nt: TGTGCCAGCAGCTCCGCCGGGACAGGGGGCGACGAGGATACGCAGTATTTT
clone_size: -; j_call: TRBJ1-2; d_call: -; v_call: TRBV19; cdr3_aa: CASSIRWEGPTGYGYTF; cdr3_nt: TGTGCCAGTAGTATTAGGTGGGAGGGGCCTACTGGATATGGCTACACCTTC
clone_size: -; j_call: TRBJ1-2; d_call: -; v_call: TRBV5-1; cdr3_aa: CASSLGALGDGYTF; cdr3_nt: TGCGCCAGCAGCTTGGGGGCATTGGGAGATGGCTACACCTTC
clone_size: -; j_call: TRBJ2-1; d_call: TRBD1; v_call: TRBV5-8; cdr3_aa: CASSLGGTGMDEQFF; cdr3_nt: TGTGCCAGCAGCTTGGGGGGGACAGGGATGGATGAGCAGTTCTTC
clone_size: -; j_call: TRBJ2-2; d_call: -; v_call: TRBV9; cdr3_aa: CASSVTGELFF; cdr3_nt: TGTGCCAGCAGCGTAACCGGGGAGCTGTTTTTT
clone_size: -; j_call: TRBJ2-6; d_call: TRBD1; v_call: TRBV11-2; cdr3_aa: CASLPPQGNSGANVLTF; cdr3_nt: TGTGCCAGTCTACCCCCACAGGGGAACTCTGGGGCCAACGTCCTGACTTTC
clone_size: -; j_call: TRBJ2-6; d_call: -; v_call: TRBV19; cdr3_aa: CASDSGANVLTF; cdr3_nt: TGTGCCAGTGATTCTGGGGCCAACGTCCTGACTTTC
clone_size: -; j_call: TRBJ1-1; d_call: -; v_call: TRBV20-1; cdr3_aa: CSASTGADTHTEAFF; cdr3_nt: TGCAGTGCTAGTACTGGGGCCGACACACACACTGAAGCTTTCTTT
clone_size: -; j_call: TRBJ2-3; d_call: -; v_call: TRBV4-3; cdr3_aa: CASSQDGGAVPSDTQYF; cdr3_nt: TGCGCCAGCAGCCAAGATGGGGGGGCCGTTCCCTCAGATACGCAGTATTTT
clone_size: -; j_call: TRBJ1-1; d_call: TRBD1; v_call: TRBV5-1; cdr3_aa: CASSYSTGVNTEAFF; cdr3_nt: TGCGCCAGCAGCTATTCGACAGGGGTGAACACTGAAGCTTTCTTT
clone_size: -; j_call: TRBJ1-5; d_call: -; v_call: TRBV2; cdr3_aa: CASSWGLGDNQPQHF; cdr3_nt: TGTGCCAGCAGTTGGGGGCTGGGGGACAATCAGCCCCAGCATTTT
clone_size: -; j_call: TRBJ1-1; d_call: -; v_call: TRBV6-2/TRBV6-3; cdr3_aa: CASSRTSSDWMNTEAFF; cdr3_nt: TGTGCCAGCAGCCGAACCTCTTCGGACTGGATGAACACTGAAGCTTTCTTT
clone_size: once; j_call: TRBJ1-5; d_call: TRBD1; v_call: TRBV4-1; cdr3_aa: CASSPGGQGNTQPQHF; cdr3_nt: TGCGCCAGCAGCCCTGGTGGACAGGGGAATACTCAGCCCCAGCATTTT
clone_size: once; j_call: TRBJ2-1; d_call: TRBD2; v_call: TRBV27; cdr3_aa: CASGRASVTSYNEQFF; cdr3_nt: TGTGCCAGCGGGAGGGCAAGCGTTACCTCCTACAATGAGCAGTTCTTC
clone_size: -; j_call: TRBJ1-2; d_call: TRBD1; v_call: TRBV11-2; cdr3_aa: CASSLGRQGGWDGYTF; cdr3_nt: TGTGCCAGCAGCTTAGGTCGACAGGGAGGATGGGATGGCTACACCTTC
clone_size: -; j_call: TRBJ1-2; d_call: -; v_call: TRBV28; cdr3_aa: CASSLSGLGVGYTF; cdr3_nt: TGTGCCAGCAGTTTATCGGGGTTGGGGGTCGGCTACACCTTC
clone_size: -; j_call: TRBJ2-5; d_call: -; v_call: TRBV7-7; cdr3_aa: CASSLAGTPQETQYF; cdr3_nt: TGTGCTAGCAGCTTGGCCGGGACACCTCAAGAGACCCAGTACTTC
clone_size: -; j_call: TRBJ2-7; d_call: -; v_call: TRBV29-1; cdr3_aa: CSVRDRGYEQYF; cdr3_nt: TGCAGCGTGCGGGACAGAGGCTACGAGCAGTACTTC
clone_size: -; j_call: TRBJ1-1; d_call: -; v_call: TRBV3-1/TRBV3-2; cdr3_aa: CASSQVSWRDTEAFF; cdr3_nt: TGTGCCAGCAGCCAAGTCTCATGGCGCGACACTGAAGCTTTCTTT
clone_size: -; j_call: TRBJ2-1; d_call: TRBD2; v_call: TRBV10-3; cdr3_aa: CAISELGTTYNEQFF; cdr3_nt: TGTGCCATCAGTGAGTTAGGGACTACCTACAATGAGCAGTTCTTC
clone_size: -; j_call: TRBJ1-5; d_call: -; v_call: TRBV10-3; cdr3_aa: CAISDMAGQNQPQHF; cdr3_nt: TGTGCCATCAGTGATATGGCAGGGCAGAATCAGCCCCAGCATTTT
clone_size: -; j_call: TRBJ1-4; d_call: -; v_call: TRBV9; cdr3_aa: CASSSTGTFEKLFF; cdr3_nt: TGTGCCAGCAGCTCAACCGGGACGTTCGAAAAACTGTTTTTT
clone_size: -; j_call: TRBJ1-2; d_call: -; v_call: TRBV10-2; cdr3_aa: CASSEFSTPNYGYTF; cdr3_nt: TGCGCCAGCAGTGAGTTCTCGACACCTAACTATGGCTACACCTTC
clone_size: -; j_call: TRBJ1-4; d_call: TRBD1; v_call: TRBV30; cdr3_aa: CAWSETGSNEKLFF; cdr3_nt: TGTGCCTGGAGTGAGACAGGGTCTAATGAAAAACTGTTTTTT
clone_size: once; j_call: TRBJ2-3; d_call: TRBD2; v_call: TRBV28; cdr3_aa: CASIGFQRGGAYGTDTQYF; cdr3_nt: TGTGCCAGCATAGGTTTTCAGCGGGGGGGGGCGTACGGCACAGATACGCAGTATTTT
clone_size: -; j_call: TRBJ1-2; d_call: TRBD1; v_call: TRBV6-5; cdr3_aa: CASSYSGQGGSYGYTF; cdr3_nt: TGTGCCAGCAGTTACTCAGGGCAGGGGGGTAGCTATGGCTACACCTTC
clone_size: -; j_call: TRBJ2-7; d_call: -; v_call: TRBV15; cdr3_aa: CATSRDLAGLSTHEQYF; cdr3_nt: TGTGCCACCAGCAGAGATCTCGCAGGCCTCTCAACCCACGAGCAGTACTTC
clone_size: once; j_call: TRBJ2-7; d_call: TRBD2; v_call: TRBV28; cdr3_aa: CASSSAGGAYEQYF; cdr3_nt: TGTGCCAGCAGTTCAGCGGGGGGCGCCTACGAGCAGTACTTC